The clone carrying this T cell receptor beta chain was seen many times. Its antigen remains unidentified. Healthy Caucasians provided all donations. From germline, CDR1 is SGDLS and CDR2 YYNGEE. The CDR3 spans 12 residues. V was clipped by 5 bases and J by 6 bases, with 10 bases between them. TCRdb called the 5' RACE reads again in MiXCR, with one record for every CDR3 protein. The data contain around 690,000 distinct CDR3 sequences, 21% of them singletons. This record belongs to a study of identical twins. Points from the study as a whole: Insertions were fewer in abundant cord blood beta clonotypes, whereas memory repertoires showed none of this pattern. Surplus twin overlap in beta out-of-frame sequences was less pronounced.

A further study also used this sample, focusing on T cells expressing NK-cell markers. According to that study: Of the CD8+ T cells in six or seven donors, about 1.0-7.0% belonged to dominant NKG2C+ clonotypes.

J is TRBJ2-3 and V is TRBV9; possibly TRBD2 for D (6 bases). This sequence was found in a woman younger than 30 in good health. Input material: PBMCs. CDR3 DNA: TGTGCCAGCAGTGTGGAGGGTGATACGCAGTATTTT. This translates into CASSVEGDTQYF.